This T cell receptor (beta chain) is from a study of CD8 T cells in Susac syndrome. Trimming stripped 7 bases from V and 1 base from J, with 11 bases between. Germline lookup yields CDR1 MDHEN and CDR2 SYDVKM. This CDR3 region has 13 residues. Random hexamers served to reverse transcribe about 0.45 to 1 ug RNA. Coverage of TCR beta CDR3 amplification by immunoSEQ multiplex PCR extended to 54 Vbeta and 13 Jbeta. TCRdb reprocessed the immunoSEQ multiplex PCR reads with MiXCR, giving one entry per CDR3 protein. The sample carries approximately 190,000 distinct CDR3 sequences, 80% to 95% recorded once. The chain is built from TRBV28 and TRBJ2-7, with D tentatively TRBD1 or TRBD2 (5 bases each). The clonotype was recovered from a human donor in good health. Sequencing was carried out using CD4+ T cells from PBMCs. CDR3 sequence reads: CASTRGSSYEQYF. CDR3 in DNA: TGTGCCAGCACCCGGGGCTCATCCTACGAGCAGTACTTC.